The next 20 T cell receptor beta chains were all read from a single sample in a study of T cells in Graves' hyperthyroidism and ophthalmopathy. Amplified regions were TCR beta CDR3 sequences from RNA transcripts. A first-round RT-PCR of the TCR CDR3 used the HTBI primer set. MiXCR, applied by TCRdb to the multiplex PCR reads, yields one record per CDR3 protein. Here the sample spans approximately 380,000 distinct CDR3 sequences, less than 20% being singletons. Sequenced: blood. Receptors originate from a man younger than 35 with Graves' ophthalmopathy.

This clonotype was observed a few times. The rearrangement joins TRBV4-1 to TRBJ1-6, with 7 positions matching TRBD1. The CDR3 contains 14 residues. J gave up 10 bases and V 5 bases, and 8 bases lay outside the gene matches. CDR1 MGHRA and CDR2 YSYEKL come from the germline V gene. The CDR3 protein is CASSGTATNSPLHF. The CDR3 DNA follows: TGCGCCAGCAGCGGGACAGCGACGAACTCACCCCTCCACTTT.

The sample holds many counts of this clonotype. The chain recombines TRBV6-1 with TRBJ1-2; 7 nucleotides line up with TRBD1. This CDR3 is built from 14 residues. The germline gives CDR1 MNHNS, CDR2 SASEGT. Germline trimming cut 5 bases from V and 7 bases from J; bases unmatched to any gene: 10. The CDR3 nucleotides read TGTGCCAGCAGTCCTGGACAGGTTCTTCGTGGCTACACCTTC. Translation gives CASSPGQVLRGYTF.

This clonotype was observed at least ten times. The CDR3 loop is CASGGTGGLAFF. The CDR3 DNA follows: TGTGCCAGCGGGGGGACAGGGGGCCTCGCTTTCTTT. The chain employs TRBV2 and TRBJ1-1; 12 nucleotides agree with TRBD1. Germline assignment: CDR1 SNHLY and CDR2 FYNNEI. The CDR3 totals 12 residues. V shed 8 bases and J 11 bases; nucleotides not matched to a gene: 6.

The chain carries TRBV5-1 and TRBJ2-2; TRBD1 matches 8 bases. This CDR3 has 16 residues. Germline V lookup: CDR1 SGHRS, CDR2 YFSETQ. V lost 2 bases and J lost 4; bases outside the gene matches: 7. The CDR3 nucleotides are TGCGCCAGCAGCTTAGCGGACAGGGACCCCACCGGGGAGCTGTTTTTT. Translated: CASSLADRDPTGELFF. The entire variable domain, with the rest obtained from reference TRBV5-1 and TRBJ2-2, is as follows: KAGVTQTPRYLIKTRGQQVTLSCSPISGHRSVSWYQQTPGQGLQFLFEYFSETQRNKGNFPGRFSGRQFSNSRSEMNVSTLELGDSALYLCASSLADRDPTGELFFGEGSRLTVL.

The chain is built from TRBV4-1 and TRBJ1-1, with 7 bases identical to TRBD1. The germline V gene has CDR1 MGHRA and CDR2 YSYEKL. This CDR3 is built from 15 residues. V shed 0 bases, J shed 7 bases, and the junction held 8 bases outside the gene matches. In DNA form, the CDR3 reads TGCGCCAGCAGCCAAGACCTAAACAGGGGTGGTGAAGCTTTCTTT. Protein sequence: CASSQDLNRGGEAFF.

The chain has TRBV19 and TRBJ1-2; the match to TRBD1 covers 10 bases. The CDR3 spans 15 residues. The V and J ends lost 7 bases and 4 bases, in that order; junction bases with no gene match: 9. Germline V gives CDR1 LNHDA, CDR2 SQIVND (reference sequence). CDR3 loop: CASIGTGDRGYGYTF. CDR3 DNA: TGTGCCAGTATTGGGACAGGGGACCGTGGCTATGGCTACACCTTC.

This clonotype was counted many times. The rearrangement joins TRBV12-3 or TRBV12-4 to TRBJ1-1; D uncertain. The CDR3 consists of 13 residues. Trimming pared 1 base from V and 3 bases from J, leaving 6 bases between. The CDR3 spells CASSLGQYTEAFF. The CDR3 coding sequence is TGTGCCAGCAGTTTAGGTCAGTACACTGAAGCTTTCTTT.

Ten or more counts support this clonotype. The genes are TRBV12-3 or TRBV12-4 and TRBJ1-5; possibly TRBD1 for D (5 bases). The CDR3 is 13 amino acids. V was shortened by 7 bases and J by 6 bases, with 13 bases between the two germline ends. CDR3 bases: TGTGCCAGCACAGCAGGGCCATCTCAGCCCCAGCATTTT. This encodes CASTAGPSQPQHF.

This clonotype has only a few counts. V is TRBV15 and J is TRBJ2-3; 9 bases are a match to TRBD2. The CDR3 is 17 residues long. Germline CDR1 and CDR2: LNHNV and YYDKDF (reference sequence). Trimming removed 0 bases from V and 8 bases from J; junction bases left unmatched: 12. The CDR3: CATSRDLGGGGARTQYF. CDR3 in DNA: TGTGCCACCAGCAGAGATCTCGGAGGCGGGGGGGCCCGTACGCAGTATTTT.

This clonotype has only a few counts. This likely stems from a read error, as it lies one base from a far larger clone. The CDR3 DNA is TGTGCCAGCAGCTTACAAAGGGCCTATGGCTACACCTTC. Amino acid sequence: CASSLQRAYGYTF. This chain uses TRBV7-8 with TRBJ1-2; unclear D gene. This CDR3 has 13 amino acids. The V end was cut by 2 bases, the J end by 4 bases, with 8 bases between. Germline V gives CDR1 SGHVS, CDR2 FQNEAQ.

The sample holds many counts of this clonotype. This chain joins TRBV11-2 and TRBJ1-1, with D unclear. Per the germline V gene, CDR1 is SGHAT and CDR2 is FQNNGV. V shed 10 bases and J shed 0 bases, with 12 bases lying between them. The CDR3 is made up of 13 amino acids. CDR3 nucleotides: TGTGCCACCACGCAGAAGATGAACACTGAAGCTTTCTTT. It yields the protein CATTQKMNTEAFF.

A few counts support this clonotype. CDR3: CSAILPDTQYF. CDR3 bases: TGCAGTGCTATCCTTCCAGATACGCAGTATTTT. The gene calls are TRBV20-1 and TRBJ2-3; D is undetermined. CDR1 is DFQATT and CDR2 is SNEGSKA in the germline V gene (reference sequence). The V gene lost 4 bases and the J gene lost 4 bases, with 6 bases spanning the gap. This CDR3 has 11 amino acids.

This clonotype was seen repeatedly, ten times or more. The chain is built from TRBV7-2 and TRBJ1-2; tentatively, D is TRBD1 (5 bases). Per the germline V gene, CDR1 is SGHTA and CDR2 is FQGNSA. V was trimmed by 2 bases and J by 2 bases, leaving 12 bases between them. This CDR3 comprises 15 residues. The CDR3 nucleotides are TGTGCCAGCAGCTTAAGCGGGGGTCAGAACTATGGCTACACCTTC. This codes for CASSLSGGQNYGYTF.

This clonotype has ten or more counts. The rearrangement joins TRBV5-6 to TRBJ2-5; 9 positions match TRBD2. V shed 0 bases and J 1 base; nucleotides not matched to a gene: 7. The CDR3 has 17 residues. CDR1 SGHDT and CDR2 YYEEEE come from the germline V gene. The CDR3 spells CASSLAGSGGIQETQYF. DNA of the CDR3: TGTGCCAGCAGCTTGGCCGGCAGCGGGGGGATCCAAGAGACCCAGTACTTC. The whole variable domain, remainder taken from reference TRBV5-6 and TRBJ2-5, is DAGVTQSPTHLIKTRGQQVTLRCSPKSGHDTVSWYQQALGQGPQFIFQYYEEEERQRGNFPDRFSGHQFPNYSSELNVNALLLGDSALYLCASSLAGSGGIQETQYFGPGTRLLVL.

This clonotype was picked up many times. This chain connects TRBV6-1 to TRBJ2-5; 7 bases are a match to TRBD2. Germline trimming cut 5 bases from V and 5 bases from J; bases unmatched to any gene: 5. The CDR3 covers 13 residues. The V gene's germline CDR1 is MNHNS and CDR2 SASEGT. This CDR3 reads CASSLSAGETQYF. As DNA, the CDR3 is TGTGCCAGCAGTTTATCAGCGGGGGAGACCCAGTACTTC.

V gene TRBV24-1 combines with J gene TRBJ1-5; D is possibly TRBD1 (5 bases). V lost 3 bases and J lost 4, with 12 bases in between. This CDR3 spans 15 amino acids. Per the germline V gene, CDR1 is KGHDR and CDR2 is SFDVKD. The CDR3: CATSDGGGENQPQHF. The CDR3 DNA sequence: TGTGCCACCAGTGATGGGGGAGGCGAAAATCAGCCCCAGCATTTT.

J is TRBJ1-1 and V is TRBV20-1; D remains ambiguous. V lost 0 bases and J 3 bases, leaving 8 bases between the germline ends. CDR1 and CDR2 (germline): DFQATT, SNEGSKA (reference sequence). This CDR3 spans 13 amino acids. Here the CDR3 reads CSARDQLDTEAFF. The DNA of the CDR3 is TGCAGTGCTAGAGACCAACTGGACACTGAAGCTTTCTTT.

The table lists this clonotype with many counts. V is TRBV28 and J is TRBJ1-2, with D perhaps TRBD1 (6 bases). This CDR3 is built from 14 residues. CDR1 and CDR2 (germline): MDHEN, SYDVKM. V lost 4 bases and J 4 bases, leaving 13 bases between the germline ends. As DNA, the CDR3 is TGTGCCAGCAGTTCCAACCGGGACACCTATGGCTACACCTTC. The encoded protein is CASSSNRDTYGYTF.

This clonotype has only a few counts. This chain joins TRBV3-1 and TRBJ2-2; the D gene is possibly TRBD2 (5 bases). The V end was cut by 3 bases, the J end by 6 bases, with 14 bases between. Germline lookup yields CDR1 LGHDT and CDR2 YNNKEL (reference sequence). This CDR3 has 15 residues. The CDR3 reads CASSHFAPGSGELFF. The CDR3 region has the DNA TGTGCCAGCAGCCATTTCGCCCCGGGGTCCGGGGAGCTGTTTTTT.

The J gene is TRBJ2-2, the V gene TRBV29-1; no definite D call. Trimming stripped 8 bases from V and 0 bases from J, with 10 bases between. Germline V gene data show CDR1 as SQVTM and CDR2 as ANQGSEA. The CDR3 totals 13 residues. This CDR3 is CSTYSANTGELFF. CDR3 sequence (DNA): TGCAGCACATACAGCGCGAACACCGGGGAGCTGTTTTTT.